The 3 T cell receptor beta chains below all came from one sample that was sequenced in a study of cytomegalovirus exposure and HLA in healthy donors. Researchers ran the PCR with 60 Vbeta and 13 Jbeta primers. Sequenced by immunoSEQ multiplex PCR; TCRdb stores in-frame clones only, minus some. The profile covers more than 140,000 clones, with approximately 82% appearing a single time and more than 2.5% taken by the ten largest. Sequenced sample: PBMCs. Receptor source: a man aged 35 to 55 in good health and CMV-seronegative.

CDR3 bases: TGTGCCAGCAGTATAGGGGGCGTCTGGAATGAGCAGTTCTTC. Translated: CASSIGGVWNEQFF. The chain recombines TRBV27 with TRBJ2-1; 7 bases agree with TRBD1. V gave up 5 bases and J gave up 7 bases; unmatched junction bases: 8. Germline lookup yields CDR1 MNHEY and CDR2 SMNVEV (reference sequence). The CDR3 has 14 amino acids.

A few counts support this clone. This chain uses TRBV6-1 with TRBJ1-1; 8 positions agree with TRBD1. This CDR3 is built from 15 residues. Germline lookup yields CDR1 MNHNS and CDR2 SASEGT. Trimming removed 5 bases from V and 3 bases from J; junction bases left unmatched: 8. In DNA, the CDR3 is TGTGCCAGCAGTACCGACAGGGGTTGGGACACTGAAGCTTTCTTT. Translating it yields CASSTDRGWDTEAFF.

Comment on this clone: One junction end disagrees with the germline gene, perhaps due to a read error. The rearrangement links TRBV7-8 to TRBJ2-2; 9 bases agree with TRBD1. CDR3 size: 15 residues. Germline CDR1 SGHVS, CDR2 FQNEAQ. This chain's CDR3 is CASNLGDRVAGELFF. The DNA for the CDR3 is TGTGCCAGCAACTTAGGGGACAGGGTAGCCGGGGAGCTGTTTTTT.